This T cell receptor (beta chain) was observed in a study of blood T cell repertoires in COVID-19. For the study at large: From the United States, Italy and Spain came samples of acute and convalescent COVID-19. Sources were T cells, B-cell-depleted T cells, or PBMCs; the material itself was cDNA or gDNA.

CDR3 length: 19 residues. Germline-derived CDR1 and CDR2 are MNHNS and SASEGT. Trimming stripped 2 bases from V and 0 bases from J, with 19 bases between. The repertoire was sequenced with immunoSEQ multiplex PCR; TCRdb's copy has only in-frame clones and lacks some. The table lists roughly 250,000 clones, around 90% of them singletons. This clone is a singleton in its sample. Sequenced input: PBMCs or T cells enriched from blood (not recorded which). The chain recombines TRBV6-1 with TRBJ1-4; TRBD1 is a possible D gene (5 bases). The source of this sequence is a woman aged 25-40 years with acute COVID-19. This CDR3 is CASSEQTAGRVATNEKLFF. The DNA for the CDR3 is TGTGCCAGCAGTGAACAGACGGCGGGGCGAGTCGCAACTAATGAAAAACTGTTTTTT.